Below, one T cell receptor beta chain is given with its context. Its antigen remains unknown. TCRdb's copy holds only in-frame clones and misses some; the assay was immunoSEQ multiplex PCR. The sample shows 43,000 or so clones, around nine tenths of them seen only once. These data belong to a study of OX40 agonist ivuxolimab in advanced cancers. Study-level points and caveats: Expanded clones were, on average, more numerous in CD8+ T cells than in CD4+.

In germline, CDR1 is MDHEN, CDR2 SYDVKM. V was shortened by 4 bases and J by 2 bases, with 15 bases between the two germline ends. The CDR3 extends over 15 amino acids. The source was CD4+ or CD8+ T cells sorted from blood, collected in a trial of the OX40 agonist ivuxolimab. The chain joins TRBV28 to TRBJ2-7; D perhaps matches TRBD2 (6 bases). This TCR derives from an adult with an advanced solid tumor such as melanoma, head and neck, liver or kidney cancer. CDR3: CASSSLAAGTYEQYF. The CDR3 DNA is TGTGCCAGCAGTTCCCTCGCGGCGGGAACCTACGAGCAGTACTTC.